This T cell receptor beta chain was captured by sequencing in a study of radiotherapy plus CTLA-4 blockade in lung cancer. About the research overall: Among enrolled patients, roughly 20% responded and roughly 30% achieved disease control.

Germline lookup yields CDR1 SNHLY and CDR2 FYNNEI. The CDR3 extends over 12 amino acids. Trimming left V 3 bases short and J 8 bases short, with 8 bases between. Some clones are missing from TCRdb's copy, which holds only in-frame ones; the method was immunoSEQ multiplex PCR. The sample consists of about 110,000 clones, 85% of them appearing once. CTLA-4 blockade using ipilimumab, together with focal radiation, was received by patients with chemo-refractory metastatic non-small-cell lung cancer. This sequence originates from a human donor with non-small cell lung cancer that progressed on radiotherapy plus ipilimumab. Some clones in this sample may be carry-over from other donors' samples. The chain recombines TRBV2 with TRBJ2-1, with D perhaps matching TRBD2 (5 bases). This specimen consisted of peripheral blood, obtained from a patient treated with radiotherapy plus ipilimumab. The CDR3 is CASSDGRDEQFF. CDR3 nucleotide sequence: TGTGCCAGCAGTGACGGGCGGGATGAGCAGTTCTTC.